This T cell receptor (beta chain) was obtained from a study of identical twins. Overall study results and limits: Analyses of zero insertions could be partly confounded by invariant MAIT and iNKT cells. With abundant cord blood beta clonotypes, insertions were fewer; memory repertoires showed no such pattern.

The cDNA had a unique molecular identifier and a template-switch universal primer site. Using its own MiXCR run on the 5' RACE reads, TCRdb lists one record per CDR3 protein. The table includes about 490,000 distinct CDR3 sequences, roughly 15% detected once. In every case, the donor was a healthy Caucasian. This clonotype was seen only a few times. Its specificity is not known. Germline CDR1 and CDR2: MNHEY and SMNVEV (reference sequence). V was trimmed by 5 bases and J by 4 bases, leaving 14 bases between them. The CDR3 runs to 15 residues. The same sample was also studied in work on yellow fever vaccine responses in identical twins.

The gene calls are TRBV27 and TRBJ2-2; unclear D gene. The sequenced material came from CD4+ T cells sorted from blood. The clonotype comes from a woman aged 18-29 years in good health. CDR3 bases: TGTGCCAGCAGTATGCTAGGACGGGTCACCGGGGAGCTGTTTTTT. This gives the protein CASSMLGRVTGELFF.